The TCR beta chain described here comes from a study of T cells in Graves' hyperthyroidism and ophthalmopathy. Study observations and caveats: Median prediction lead before ophthalmopathy onset was roughly 6 months with the model.

This CDR3 comprises 14 residues. Looked up from germline, CDR1 is ENHRY and CDR2 is SYGVKD. V dropped 2 bases and J dropped 5 bases, with 10 bases sitting between them. Amplified TCR beta CDR3 regions came from RNA transcripts. First-round RT-PCR targeting the TCR CDR3 was performed with the HTBI primer set. In TCRdb, the multiplex PCR reads were re-called with MiXCR into one record per CDR3 protein. The sample lists 350,000 to 400,000 distinct CDR3 sequences, about 15% seen once, with 30% to 35% in the top ten. The study left out patients who had uncontrolled infection, other autoimmune disease, pregnancy or lactation. Orbital computed tomography, thyroid ultrasound, serum thyroxine and TRAb, and clinical symptoms together informed the diagnoses. PBMCs were derived from 10 ml fresh peripheral blood. This clonotype has more than one count but fewer than ten. The antigen remains unidentified.

The specimen was blood. The chain carries TRBV10-3 and TRBJ2-1; D is possibly TRBD1 (6 bases). The TCR sequence derives from a woman aged 25 to 39 with Graves' hyperthyroidism. The CDR3 DNA reads TGTGCCATCAGTGAGGCAGGGGCGCACAATGAGCAGTTCTTC. Encoded protein: CAISEAGAHNEQFF.